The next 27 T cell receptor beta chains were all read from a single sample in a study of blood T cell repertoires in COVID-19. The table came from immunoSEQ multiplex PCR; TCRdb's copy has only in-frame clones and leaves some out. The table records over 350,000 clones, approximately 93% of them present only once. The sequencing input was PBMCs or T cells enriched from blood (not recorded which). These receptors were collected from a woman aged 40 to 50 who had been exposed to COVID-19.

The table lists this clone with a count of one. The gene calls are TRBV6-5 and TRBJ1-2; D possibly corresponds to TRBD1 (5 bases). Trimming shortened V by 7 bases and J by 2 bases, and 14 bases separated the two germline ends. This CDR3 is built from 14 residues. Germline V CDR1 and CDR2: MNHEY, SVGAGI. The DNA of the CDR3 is TGTGCCAGCACAAGGGGAGGATGGAACTATGGCTACACCTTC. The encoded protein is CASTRGGWNYGYTF.

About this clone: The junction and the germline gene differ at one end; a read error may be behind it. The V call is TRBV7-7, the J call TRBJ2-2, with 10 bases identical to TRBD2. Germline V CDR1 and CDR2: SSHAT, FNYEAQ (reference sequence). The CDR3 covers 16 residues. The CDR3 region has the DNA TGTGCTAGCAGCTTACGGACTAGCGGCAACACCGGGGAGCTGTTTTTT. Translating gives CASSLRTSGNTGELFF.

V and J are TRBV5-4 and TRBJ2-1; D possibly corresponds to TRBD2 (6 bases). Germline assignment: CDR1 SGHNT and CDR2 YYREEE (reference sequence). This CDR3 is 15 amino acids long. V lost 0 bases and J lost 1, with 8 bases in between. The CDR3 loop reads CASSLAGRSYNEQFF. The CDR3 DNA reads TGTGCCAGCAGCTTGGCAGGGAGGTCCTACAATGAGCAGTTCTTC.

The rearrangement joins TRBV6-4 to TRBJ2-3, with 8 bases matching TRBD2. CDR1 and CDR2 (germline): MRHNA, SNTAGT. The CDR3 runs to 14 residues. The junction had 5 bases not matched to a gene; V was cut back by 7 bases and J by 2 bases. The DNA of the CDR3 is TGTGCCAGCAAACTAGCGGAGAACACAGATACGCAGTATTTT. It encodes CASKLAENTDTQYF.

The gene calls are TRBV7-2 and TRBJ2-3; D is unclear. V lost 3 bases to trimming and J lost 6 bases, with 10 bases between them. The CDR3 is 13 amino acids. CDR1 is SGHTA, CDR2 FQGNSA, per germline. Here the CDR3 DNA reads TGTGCCAGCAGCTTTTGGCTTTTGGATACGCAGTATTTT. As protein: CASSFWLLDTQYF.

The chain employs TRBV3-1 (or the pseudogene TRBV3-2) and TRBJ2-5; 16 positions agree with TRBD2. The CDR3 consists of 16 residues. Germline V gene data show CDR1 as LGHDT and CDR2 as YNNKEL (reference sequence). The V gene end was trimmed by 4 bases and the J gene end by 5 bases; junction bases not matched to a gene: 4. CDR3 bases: TGTGCCAGCAGCCCGGGACTAGCGGGAGGGATGGAGACCCAGTACTTC. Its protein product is CASSPGLAGGMETQYF.

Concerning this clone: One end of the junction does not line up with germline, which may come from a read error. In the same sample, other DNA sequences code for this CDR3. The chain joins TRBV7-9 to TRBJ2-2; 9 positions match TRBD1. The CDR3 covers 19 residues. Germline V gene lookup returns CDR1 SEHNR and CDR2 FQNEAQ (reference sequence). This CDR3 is CASSPLKLLGQGLAGELFF. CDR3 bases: TGTGCCAGCAGCCCCCTTAAACTTTTGGGACAGGGCCTTGCCGGAGAGCTGTTTTTT.

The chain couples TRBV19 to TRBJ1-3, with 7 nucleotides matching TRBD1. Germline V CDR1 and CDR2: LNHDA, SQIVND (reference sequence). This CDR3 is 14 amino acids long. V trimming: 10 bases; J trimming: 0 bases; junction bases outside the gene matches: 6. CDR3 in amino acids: CATRRDSSGNTIYF. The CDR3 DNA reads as TGTGCCACCCGGAGGGACAGCTCTGGAAACACCATATATTTT.

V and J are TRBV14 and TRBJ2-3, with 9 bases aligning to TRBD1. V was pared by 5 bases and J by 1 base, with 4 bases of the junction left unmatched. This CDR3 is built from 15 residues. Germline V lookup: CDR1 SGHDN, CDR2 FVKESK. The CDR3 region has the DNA TGTGCCAGCAGCTACAGGGACAGGGGCACAGATACGCAGTATTTT. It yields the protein CASSYRDRGTDTQYF.

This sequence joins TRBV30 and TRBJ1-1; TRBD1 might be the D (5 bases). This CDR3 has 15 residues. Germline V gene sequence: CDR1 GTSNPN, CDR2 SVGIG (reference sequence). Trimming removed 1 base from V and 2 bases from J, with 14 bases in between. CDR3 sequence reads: CAWSASAGVNTEAFF. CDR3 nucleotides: TGTGCCTGGAGTGCCAGCGCGGGGGTTAACACTGAAGCTTTCTTT.

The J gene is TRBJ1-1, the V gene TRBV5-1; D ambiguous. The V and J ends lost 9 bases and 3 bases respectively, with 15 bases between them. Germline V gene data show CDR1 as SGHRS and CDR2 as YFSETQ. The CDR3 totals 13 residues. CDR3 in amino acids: CATQGPGDTEAFF. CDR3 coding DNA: TGCGCCACCCAAGGACCGGGAGACACTGAAGCTTTCTTT.

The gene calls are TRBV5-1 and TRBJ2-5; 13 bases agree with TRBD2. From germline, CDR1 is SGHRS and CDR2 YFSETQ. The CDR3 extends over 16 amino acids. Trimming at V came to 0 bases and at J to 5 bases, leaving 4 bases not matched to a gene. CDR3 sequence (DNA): TGCGCCAGCAGCTTGGCCACTAGCGGGGGGGCCGAGACCCAGTACTTC. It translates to CASSLATSGGAETQYF.

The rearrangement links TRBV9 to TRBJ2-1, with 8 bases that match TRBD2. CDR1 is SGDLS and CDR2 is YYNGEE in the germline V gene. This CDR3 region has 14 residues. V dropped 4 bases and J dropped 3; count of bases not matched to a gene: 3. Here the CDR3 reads CASSFSGSYNEQFF. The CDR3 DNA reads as TGTGCCAGCAGCTTCAGCGGGAGCTACAATGAGCAGTTCTTC.

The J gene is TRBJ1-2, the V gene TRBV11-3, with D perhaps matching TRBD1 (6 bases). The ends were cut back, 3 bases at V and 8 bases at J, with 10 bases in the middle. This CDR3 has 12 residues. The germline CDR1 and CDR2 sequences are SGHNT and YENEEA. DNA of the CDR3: TGTGCCAGCAGCTTGGGGGCCGGGGGCTACACCTTC. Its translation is CASSLGAGGYTF.

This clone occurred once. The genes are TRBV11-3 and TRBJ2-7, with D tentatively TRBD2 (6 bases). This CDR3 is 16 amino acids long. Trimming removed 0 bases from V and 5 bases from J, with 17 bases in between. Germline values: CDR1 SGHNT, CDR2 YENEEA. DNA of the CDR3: TGTGCCAGCAGCTTAGAATTCCCGGGAATAGCGGACGAGCAGTACTTC. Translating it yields CASSLEFPGIADEQYF. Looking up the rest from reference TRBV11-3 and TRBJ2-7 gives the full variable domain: EAGVVQSPRYKIIEKKQPVAFWCNPISGHNTLYWYLQNLGQGPELLIRYENEEAVDDSQLPKDRFSAERLKGVDSTLKIQPAELGDSAVYLCASSLEFPGIADEQYFGPGTRLTVT.

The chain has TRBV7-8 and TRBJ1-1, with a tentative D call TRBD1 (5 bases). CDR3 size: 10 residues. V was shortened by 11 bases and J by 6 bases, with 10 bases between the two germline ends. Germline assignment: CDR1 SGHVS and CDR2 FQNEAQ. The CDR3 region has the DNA TGTGCCCCGGGGGGACCTGAAGCTTTCTTT. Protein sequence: CAPGGPEAFF.

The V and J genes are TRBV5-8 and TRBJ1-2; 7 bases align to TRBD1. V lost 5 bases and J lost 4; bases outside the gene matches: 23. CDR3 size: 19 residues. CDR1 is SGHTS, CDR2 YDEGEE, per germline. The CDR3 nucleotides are TGTGCCAGCAGGGAAGGGACAGACGCGCGATCGGCGCGTGGCTATGGCTACACCTTC. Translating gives CASREGTDARSARGYGYTF.

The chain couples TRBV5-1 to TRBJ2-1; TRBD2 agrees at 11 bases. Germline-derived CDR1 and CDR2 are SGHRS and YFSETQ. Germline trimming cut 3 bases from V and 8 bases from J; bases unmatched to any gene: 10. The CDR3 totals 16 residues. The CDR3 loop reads CASSSALAGGEDEQFF. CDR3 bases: TGCGCCAGCAGCTCGGCGCTAGCGGGGGGTGAGGATGAGCAGTTCTTC.

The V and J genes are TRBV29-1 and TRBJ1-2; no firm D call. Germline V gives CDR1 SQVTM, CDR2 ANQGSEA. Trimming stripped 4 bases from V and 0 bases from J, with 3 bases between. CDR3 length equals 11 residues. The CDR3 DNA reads TGCAGCGTTGGCGCTAACTATGGCTACACCTTC. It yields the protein CSVGANYGYTF.

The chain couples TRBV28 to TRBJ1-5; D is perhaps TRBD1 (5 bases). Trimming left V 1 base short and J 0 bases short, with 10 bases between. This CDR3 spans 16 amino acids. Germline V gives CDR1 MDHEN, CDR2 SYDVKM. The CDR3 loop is CASSLLSGNSNQPQHF. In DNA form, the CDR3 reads TGTGCCAGCAGTTTATTGTCAGGGAATAGCAATCAGCCCCAGCATTTT.

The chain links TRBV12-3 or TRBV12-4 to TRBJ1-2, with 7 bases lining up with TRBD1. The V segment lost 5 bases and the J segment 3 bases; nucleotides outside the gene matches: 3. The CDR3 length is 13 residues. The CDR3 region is CASSTTGDYGYTF. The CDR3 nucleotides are TGTGCCAGCAGTACTACAGGGGACTATGGCTACACCTTC.

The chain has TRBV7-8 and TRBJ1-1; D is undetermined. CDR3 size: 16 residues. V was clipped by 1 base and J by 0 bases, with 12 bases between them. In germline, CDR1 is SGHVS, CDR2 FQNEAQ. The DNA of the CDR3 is TGTGCCAGCAGCTTAGACAGTACTCTCATGAACACTGAAGCTTTCTTT. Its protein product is CASSLDSTLMNTEAFF.

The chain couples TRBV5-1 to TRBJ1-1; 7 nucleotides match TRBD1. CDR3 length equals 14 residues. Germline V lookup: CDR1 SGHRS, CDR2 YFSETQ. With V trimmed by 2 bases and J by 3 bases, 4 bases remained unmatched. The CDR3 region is CASSLDRVDTEAFF. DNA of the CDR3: TGCGCCAGCAGCTTAGACAGGGTGGACACTGAAGCTTTCTTT.

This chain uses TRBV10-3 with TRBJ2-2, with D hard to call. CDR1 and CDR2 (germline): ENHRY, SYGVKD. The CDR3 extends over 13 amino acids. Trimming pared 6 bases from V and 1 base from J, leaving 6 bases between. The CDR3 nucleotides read TGTGCCATCAGCCCAGGGAACACCGGGGAGCTGTTTTTT. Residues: CAISPGNTGELFF.

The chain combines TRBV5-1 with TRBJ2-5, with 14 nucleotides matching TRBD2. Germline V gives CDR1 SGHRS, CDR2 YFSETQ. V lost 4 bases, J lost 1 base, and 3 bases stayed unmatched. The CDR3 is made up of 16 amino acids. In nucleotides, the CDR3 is TGCGCCAGCAGCCCGGGGACTAGCGGGGGCCAAGAGACCCAGTACTTC. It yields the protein CASSPGTSGGQETQYF.

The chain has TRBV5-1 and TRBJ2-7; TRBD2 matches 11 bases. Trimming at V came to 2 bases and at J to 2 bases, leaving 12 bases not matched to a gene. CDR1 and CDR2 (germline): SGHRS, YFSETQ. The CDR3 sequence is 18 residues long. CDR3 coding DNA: TGCGCCAGCAGCTTACACCCCGGGACTAGCGGCGCGACCTACGAGCAGTACTTC. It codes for CASSLHPGTSGATYEQYF.

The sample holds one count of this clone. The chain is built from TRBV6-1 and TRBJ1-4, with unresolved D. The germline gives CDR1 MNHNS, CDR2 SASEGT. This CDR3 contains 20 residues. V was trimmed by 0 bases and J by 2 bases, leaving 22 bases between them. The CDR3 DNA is TGTGCCAGCAGTGAAGCGCTTCACCGCCCGCGGGGTTCTACTAATGAAAAACTGTTTTTT. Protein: CASSEALHRPRGSTNEKLFF.